This TCR beta chain was sequenced for a study of T cell clonotyping in hematopoietic cell transplantation. Study-wide findings and caveats: Few recipient clonotypes overlapped donors; over 97% were de novo at given depth. Broader posttransplant TCR repertoire diversity was predicted by graft donor and pretransplant recipient Inverse Simpson Index values. After transplant, recipient diversity fell while pathologically expanded clonotypes grew through day 180.

Comment on this clone: The antigen is undetermined.

The method was immunoSEQ multiplex PCR; TCRdb's version includes in-frame clones alone and lacks a portion of them. The sample lists more than 9,500 clones; roughly 90% were seen once. This CDR3 contains 14 residues. The V end was cut by 4 bases, the J end by 2 bases, with 11 bases between. The germline gives CDR1 SGHVS, CDR2 FQNEAQ. The receptor was isolated from a woman aged 45-59 years in good health. Some clones in this sample may be carry-over from other donors' samples. The chain uses TRBV7-8 and TRBJ2-5, with D tentatively TRBD1 (6 bases). The sequenced sample consisted of peripheral blood mononuclear cells. The CDR3 DNA is TGTGCCAGCAGCTCAACAGGGAGACAAGAGACCCAGTACTTC. Protein sequence: CASSSTGRQETQYF.